This T cell receptor beta chain appears in the sequencing data of a study of naive and memory T cell subsets. This clonotype was observed a handful of times. V shed 0 bases, J shed 4 bases, and the junction held 21 bases outside the gene matches. CDR3 length: 20 amino acids. Germline V gives CDR1 DFQATT, CDR2 SNEGSKA (reference sequence). The SP2 primer and nested alpha and beta constant region primers amplified ligated cDNA in four rounds. TCRdb reprocessed the 5' RACE reads via MiXCR and lists one record per CDR3 protein. This sample has roughly 48,000 distinct CDR3 sequences, with approximately 4.5% found just once. An oligonucleotide containing a UMI was ligated to the 3' end of TCR cDNA. Whole blood, 2 to 2.5 ml, came from adult healthy volunteers. Cells were not sorted; total RNA input targeted about 1 to 1000 ng.

The TCR originated in a female donor in good health. The chain recombines TRBV20-1 with TRBJ1-5; 7 positions agree with TRBD1. The DNA for the CDR3 is TGCAGTGCTAGAGACGCAGACGTGACAGGGACGGATTTGACGAATCAGCCCCAGCATTTT. Its protein is CSARDADVTGTDLTNQPQHF.